This TCR beta chain came from a study of PD-L1 blockade in urothelial cancer. Turning to the study itself: Administration of atezolizumab to patients began around 2014, at 1,200 mg intravenously every 3 weeks. Blood analyses occurred 3 weeks (second dose) and 6 weeks post treatment start. Regarding the study as a whole: Greater 3-week expansion of tumor-associated blood clones was recorded for durable-benefit patients.

The cohort comprised individuals with locally advanced or metastatic urothelial carcinoma. Repertoires were generated with immunoSEQ multiplex PCR, while TCRdb's copy carries only in-frame clones and drops some. The sample has 40,000 to 45,000 clones, 88% seen once; the top ten hold roughly 13%. About this clone: Its antigen is as yet unknown.

Here the sequenced sample was PBMCs, taken around atezolizumab (anti-PD-L1) treatment. The TCR originated in an older woman with urothelial cancer.

The CDR3 reads CASSLASGGANEQFF. DNA for the CDR3: TGCGCCAGCAGCTTGGCTAGCGGGGGGGCAAATGAGCAGTTCTTC. V gene TRBV5-1 combines with J gene TRBJ2-1, with 12 positions matching TRBD2. Germline V gene data show CDR1 as SGHRS and CDR2 as YFSETQ. The CDR3 has 15 residues. The V and J ends lost 0 bases and 7 bases, in that order; junction bases with no gene match: 2.